This T cell receptor (beta chain) was retrieved from a study of T cell repertoires in cytomegalovirus infection. TCRdb called the reads again in MiXCR, with one record for every CDR3 protein. The sample contains some 350,000 distinct CDR3 sequences, 15% to 20% of which appear only once. The TCR originated in a human donor in good health (CMV status not recorded). Some clones in this sample may be carry-over from other donors' samples. The sequenced sample was PBMCs.

The CDR3 reads CASGFTAGTRSTGELFF. As DNA, the CDR3 is TGTGCTAGTGGTTTCACCGCCGGGACTAGGAGCACCGGGGAGCTGTTTTTT. This chain connects TRBV12-5 to TRBJ2-2; 8 positions agree with TRBD2. The trim removed 3 bases at V and 4 bases at J, leaving 10 bases unmatched. The CDR3 is 17 residues long. Per germline, CDR1 LGHNT and CDR2 FRNRAP.